The source of this TCR beta chain is a study of OX40 agonist ivuxolimab in advanced cancers. The CDR3 covers 18 residues. Trimming removed 2 bases from V and 1 base from J, with 18 bases in between. CDR1 and CDR2 from the germline V gene are MDHEN and SYDVKM. Some clones are missing from TCRdb's copy, which holds only in-frame ones; the method was immunoSEQ multiplex PCR. Here the sample spans about 60,000 clones, about 91% being singletons. The material was CD4+ or CD8+ T cells sorted from blood, obtained in a trial of the OX40 agonist ivuxolimab. The chain recombines TRBV28 with TRBJ2-4; perhaps TRBD1 as D (6 bases). The TCR comes from an adult with an advanced solid tumor such as melanoma, head and neck, liver or kidney cancer. CDR3 protein: CASSLVTGRAGAKNIQYF. DNA of the CDR3: TGTGCCAGCAGTTTAGTTACAGGGCGGGCGGGTGCCAAAAACATTCAGTACTTC.